Listed here is a single T cell receptor beta chain. An amount of RNA that ranged from roughly 0.5 to 1 ug was reverse transcribed with random hexamers. TCRdb reanalysed the immunoSEQ multiplex PCR reads using MiXCR and keeps one entry per CDR3 protein. The table lists about 130,000 distinct CDR3 sequences, 90% to 95% of them singletons. The entry originates in a study of CD8 T cells in Susac syndrome. CDR3 length equals 13 residues. Germline V gene data show CDR1 as DFQATT and CDR2 as SNEGSKA (reference sequence). V was trimmed by 0 bases and J by 0 bases, leaving 6 bases between them. The TCR comes from a human donor with multiple sclerosis. This chain connects TRBV20-1 to TRBJ2-7; D is ambiguous. Sequences were obtained from CD8+ T cells from PBMCs. CDR3 region: CSARDQLSYEQYF. DNA for the CDR3: TGCAGTGCTAGAGATCAACTCTCCTACGAGCAGTACTTC.